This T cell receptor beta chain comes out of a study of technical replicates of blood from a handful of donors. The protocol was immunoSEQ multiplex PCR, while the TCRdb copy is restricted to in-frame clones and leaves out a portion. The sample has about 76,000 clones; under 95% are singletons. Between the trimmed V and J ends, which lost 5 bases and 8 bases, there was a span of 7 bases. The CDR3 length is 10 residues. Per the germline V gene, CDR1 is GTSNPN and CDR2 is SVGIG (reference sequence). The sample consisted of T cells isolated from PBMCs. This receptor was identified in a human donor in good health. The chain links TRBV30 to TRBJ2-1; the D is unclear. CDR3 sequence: CAWGVYEQFF. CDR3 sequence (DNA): TGTGCCTGGGGAGTATATGAGCAGTTCTTC.